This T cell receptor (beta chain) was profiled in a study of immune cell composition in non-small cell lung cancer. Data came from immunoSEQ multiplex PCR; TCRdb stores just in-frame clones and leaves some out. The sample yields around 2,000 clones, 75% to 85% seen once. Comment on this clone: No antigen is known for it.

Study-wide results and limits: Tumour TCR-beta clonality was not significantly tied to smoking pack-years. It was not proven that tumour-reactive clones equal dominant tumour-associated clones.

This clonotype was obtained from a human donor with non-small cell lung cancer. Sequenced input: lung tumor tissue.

In nucleotides, the CDR3 is TGTGCCAGCAGTTCTCCGGGGGAAGGGGTTTCGCGTGGCTACACCTTC. Its translation: CASSSPGEGVSRGYTF. The V and J genes are TRBV28 and TRBJ1-2; a possible D gene is TRBD1 (5 bases). The V end was cut by 4 bases, the J end by 7 bases, with 22 bases between. CDR1 is MDHEN, CDR2 SYDVKM, per germline. The CDR3 has 16 amino acids.